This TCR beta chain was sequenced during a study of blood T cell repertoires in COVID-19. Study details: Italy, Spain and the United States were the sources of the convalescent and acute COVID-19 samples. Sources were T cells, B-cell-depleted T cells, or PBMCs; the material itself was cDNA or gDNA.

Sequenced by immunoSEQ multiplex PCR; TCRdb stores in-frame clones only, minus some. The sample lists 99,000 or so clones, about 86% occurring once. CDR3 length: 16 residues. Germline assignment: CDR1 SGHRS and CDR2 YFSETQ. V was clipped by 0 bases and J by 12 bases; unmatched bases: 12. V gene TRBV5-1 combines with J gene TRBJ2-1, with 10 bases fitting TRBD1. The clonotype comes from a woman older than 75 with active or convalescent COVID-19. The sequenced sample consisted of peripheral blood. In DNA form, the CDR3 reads TGCGCCAGCAGCTTGGAGGGACAGGGGCGGACCTTGAGGCAGTTCTTC. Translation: CASSLEGQGRTLRQFF.